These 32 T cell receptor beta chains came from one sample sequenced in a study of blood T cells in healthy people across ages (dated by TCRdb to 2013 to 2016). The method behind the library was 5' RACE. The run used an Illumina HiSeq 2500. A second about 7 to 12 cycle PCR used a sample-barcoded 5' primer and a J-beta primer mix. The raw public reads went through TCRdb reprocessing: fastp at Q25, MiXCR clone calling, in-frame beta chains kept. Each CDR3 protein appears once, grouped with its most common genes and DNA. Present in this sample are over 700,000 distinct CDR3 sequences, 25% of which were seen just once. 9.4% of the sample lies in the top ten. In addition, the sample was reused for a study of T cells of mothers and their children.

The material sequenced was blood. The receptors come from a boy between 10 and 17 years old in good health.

Written as DNA, the CDR3 is TGTGCCAGCAGTGATTTGGACCTAAGCCAGTACTTC. It codes for CASSDLDLSQYF. The J gene is TRBJ2-1, the V gene TRBV6-1; D is uncertain. The J call may be incorrect, as the DNA end agrees better with TRBJ2-5. This CDR3 comprises 12 residues. Per the germline V gene, CDR1 is MNHNS and CDR2 is SASEGT.

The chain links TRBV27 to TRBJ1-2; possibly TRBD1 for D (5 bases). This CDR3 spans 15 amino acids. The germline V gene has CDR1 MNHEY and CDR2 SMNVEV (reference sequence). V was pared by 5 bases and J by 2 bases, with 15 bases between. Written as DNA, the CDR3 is TGTGCCAGCAGTCCATGGGGACGGGTGAACTATGGCTACACCTTC. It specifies CASSPWGRVNYGYTF.

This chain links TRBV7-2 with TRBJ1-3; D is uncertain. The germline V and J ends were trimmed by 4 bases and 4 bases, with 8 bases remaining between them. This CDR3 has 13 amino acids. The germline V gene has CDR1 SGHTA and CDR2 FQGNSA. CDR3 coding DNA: TGTGCCAGCAGCTCCCCCGGGGGAAACACCATATATTTT. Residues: CASSSPGGNTIYF.

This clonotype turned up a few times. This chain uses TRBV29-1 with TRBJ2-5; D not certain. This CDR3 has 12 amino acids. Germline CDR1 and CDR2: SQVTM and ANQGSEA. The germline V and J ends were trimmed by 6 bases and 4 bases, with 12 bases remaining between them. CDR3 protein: CSVLLPPETQYF. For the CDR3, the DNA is TGCAGCGTCCTACTCCCACCAGAGACCCAGTACTTC.

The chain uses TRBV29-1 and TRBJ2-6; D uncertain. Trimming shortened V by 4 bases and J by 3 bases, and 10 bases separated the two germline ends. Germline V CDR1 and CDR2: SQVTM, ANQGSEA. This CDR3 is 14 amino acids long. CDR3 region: CSVGQRFGANVLTF. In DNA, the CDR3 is TGCAGCGTTGGGCAGCGCTTTGGGGCCAACGTCCTGACTTTC.

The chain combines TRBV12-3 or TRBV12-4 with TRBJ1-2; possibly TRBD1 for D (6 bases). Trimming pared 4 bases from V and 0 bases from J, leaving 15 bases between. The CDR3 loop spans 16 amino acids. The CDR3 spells CASSSPWDIPNYGYTF. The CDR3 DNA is TGTGCCAGCAGTTCCCCCTGGGACATTCCTAACTATGGCTACACCTTC.

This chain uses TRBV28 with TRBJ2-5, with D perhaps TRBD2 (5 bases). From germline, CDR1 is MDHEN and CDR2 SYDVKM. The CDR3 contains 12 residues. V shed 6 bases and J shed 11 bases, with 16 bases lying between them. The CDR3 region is CASRVGFGEQYF. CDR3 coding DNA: TGTGCCAGCAGGGTTGGCTTTGGGGAGCAGTACTTC.

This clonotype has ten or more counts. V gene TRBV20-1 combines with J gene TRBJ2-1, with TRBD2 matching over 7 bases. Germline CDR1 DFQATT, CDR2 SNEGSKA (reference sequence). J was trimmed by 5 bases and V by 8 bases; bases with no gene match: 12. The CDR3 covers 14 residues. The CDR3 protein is CSTAGLAENNEQFF. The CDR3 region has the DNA TGCAGTACCGCCGGGCTAGCGGAGAACAATGAGCAGTTCTTC.

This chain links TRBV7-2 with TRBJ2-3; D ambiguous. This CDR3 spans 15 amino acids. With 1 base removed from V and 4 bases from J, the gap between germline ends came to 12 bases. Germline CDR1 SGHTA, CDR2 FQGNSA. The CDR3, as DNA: TGTGCCAGCAGCTTAGATATAGGTCTCTCAGATACGCAGTATTTT. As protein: CASSLDIGLSDTQYF.

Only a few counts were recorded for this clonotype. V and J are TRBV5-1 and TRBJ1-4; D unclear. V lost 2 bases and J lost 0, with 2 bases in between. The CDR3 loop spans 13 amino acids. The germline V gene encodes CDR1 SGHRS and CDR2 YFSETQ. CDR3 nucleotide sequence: TGCGCCAGCAGCTTCTCAACTAATGAAAAACTGTTTTTT. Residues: CASSFSTNEKLFF.

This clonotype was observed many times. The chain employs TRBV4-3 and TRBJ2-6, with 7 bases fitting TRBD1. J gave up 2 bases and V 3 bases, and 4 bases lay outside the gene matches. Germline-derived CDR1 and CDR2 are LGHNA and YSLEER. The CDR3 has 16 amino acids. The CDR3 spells CASSQGGQAGANVLTF. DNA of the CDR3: TGCGCCAGCAGCCAGGGCGGACAGGCTGGGGCCAACGTCCTGACTTTC.

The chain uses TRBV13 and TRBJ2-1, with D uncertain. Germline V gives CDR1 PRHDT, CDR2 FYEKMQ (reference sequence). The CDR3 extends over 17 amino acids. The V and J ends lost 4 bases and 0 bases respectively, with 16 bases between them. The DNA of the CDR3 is TGTGCCAGCAGCTCCTACAGACACCGTAGCTCCTACAATGAGCAGTTCTTC. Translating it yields CASSSYRHRSSYNEQFF.

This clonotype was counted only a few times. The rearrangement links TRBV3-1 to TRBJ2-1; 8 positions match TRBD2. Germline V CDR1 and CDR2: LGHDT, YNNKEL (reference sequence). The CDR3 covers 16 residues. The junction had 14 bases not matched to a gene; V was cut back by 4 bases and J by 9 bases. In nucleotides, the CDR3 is TGTGCCAGCAGCCTACGACCGGGACTAGTTAAGTCTGAGCAGTTCTTC. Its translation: CASSLRPGLVKSEQFF.

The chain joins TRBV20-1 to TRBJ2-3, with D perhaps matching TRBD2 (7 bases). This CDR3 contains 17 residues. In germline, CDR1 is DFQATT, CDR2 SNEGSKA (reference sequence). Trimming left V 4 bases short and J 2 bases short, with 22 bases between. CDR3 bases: TGCAGTGCTATTAGAGCGTTACGGGGGGCATACACAGATACGCAGTATTTT. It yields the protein CSAIRALRGAYTDTQYF.

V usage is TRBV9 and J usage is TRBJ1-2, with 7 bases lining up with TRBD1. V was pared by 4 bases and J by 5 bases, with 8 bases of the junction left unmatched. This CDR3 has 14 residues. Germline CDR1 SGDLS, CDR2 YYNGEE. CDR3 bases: TGTGCCAGCAGCCTTGGGACAGCTATTTATGGCTACACCTTC. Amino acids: CASSLGTAIYGYTF.

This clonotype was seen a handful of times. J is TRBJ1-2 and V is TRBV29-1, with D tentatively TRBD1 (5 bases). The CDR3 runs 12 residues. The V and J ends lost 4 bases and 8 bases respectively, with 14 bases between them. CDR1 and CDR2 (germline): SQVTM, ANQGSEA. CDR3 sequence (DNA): TGCAGCGTTGCGGACGGGGCGTCCGGCTACACCTTC. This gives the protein CSVADGASGYTF.

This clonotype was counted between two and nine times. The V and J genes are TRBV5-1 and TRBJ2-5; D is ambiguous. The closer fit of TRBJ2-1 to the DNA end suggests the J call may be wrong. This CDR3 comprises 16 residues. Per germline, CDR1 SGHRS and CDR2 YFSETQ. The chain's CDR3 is CASSLSMLGPDNEQFF. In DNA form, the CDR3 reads TGCGCCAGCAGCTTGTCAATGTTAGGGCCCGACAATGAGCAGTTCTTC.

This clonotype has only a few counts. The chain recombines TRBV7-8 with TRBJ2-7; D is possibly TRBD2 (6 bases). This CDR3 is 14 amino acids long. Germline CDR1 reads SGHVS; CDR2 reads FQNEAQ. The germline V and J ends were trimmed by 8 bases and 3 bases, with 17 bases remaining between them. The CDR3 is CASSPGREIYEQYF. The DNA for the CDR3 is TGTGCCAGCTCCCCCGGGAGAGAGATCTACGAGCAGTACTTC.

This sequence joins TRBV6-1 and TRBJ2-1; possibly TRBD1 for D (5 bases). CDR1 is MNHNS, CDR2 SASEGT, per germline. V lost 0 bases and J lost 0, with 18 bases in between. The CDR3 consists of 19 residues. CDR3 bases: TGTGCCAGCAGTGAAGCGCTATGGGGCCGAAGTAGCTCCTACAATGAGCAGTTCTTC. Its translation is CASSEALWGRSSSYNEQFF.

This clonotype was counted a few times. The CDR3 reads CASSPWASGGNEQFF. The CDR3 DNA sequence: TGTGCCAGCAGTCCATGGGCTAGCGGCGGGAATGAGCAGTTCTTC. The chain joins TRBV27 to TRBJ2-5; 7 bases map to TRBD2. TRBJ2-1 explains the end of the DNA better; the J call may be wrong. CDR1 and CDR2 from the germline V gene are MNHEY and SMNVEV (reference sequence). The CDR3 contains 15 residues.

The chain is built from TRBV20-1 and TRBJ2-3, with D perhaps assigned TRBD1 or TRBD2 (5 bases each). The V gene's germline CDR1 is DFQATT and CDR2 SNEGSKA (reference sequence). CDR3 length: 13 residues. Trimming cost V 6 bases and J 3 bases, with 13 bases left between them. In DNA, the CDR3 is TGCAGTGCCCCAGGATGGGGGACAGATACGCAGTATTTT. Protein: CSAPGWGTDTQYF.

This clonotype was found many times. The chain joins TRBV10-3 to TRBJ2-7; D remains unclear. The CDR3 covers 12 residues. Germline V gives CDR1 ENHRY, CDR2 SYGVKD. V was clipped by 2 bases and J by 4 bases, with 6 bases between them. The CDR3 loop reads CAISEEAYEQYF. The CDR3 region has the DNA TGTGCCATCAGTGAGGAGGCTTACGAGCAGTACTTC.

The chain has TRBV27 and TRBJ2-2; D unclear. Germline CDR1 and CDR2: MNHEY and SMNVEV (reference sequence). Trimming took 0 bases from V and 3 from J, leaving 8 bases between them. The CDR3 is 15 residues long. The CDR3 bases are TGTGCCAGCAGTTTATCGGGCCCCGACACCGGGGAGCTGTTTTTT. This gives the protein CASSLSGPDTGELFF.

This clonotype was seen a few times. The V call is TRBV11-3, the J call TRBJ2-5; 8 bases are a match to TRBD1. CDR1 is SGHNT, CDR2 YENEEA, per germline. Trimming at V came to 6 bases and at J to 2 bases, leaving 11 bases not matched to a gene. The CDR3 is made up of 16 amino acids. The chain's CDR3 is CASSIPGQDLQETQYF. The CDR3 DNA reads TGTGCCAGCAGTATCCCGGGACAGGACTTACAAGAGACCCAGTACTTC.

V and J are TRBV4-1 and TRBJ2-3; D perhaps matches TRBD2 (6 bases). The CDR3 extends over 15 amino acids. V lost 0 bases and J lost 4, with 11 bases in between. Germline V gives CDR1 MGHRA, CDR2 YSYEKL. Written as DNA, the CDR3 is TGCGCCAGCAGCCAAGATTTGCGGGATCCAGATACGCAGTATTTT. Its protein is CASSQDLRDPDTQYF.

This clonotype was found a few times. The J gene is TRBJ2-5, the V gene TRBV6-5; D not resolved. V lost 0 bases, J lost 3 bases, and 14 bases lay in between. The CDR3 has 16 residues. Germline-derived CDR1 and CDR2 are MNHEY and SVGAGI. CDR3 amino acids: CASSYSGSTPKETQYF. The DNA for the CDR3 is TGTGCCAGCAGTTACTCGGGCAGTACCCCCAAAGAGACCCAGTACTTC.

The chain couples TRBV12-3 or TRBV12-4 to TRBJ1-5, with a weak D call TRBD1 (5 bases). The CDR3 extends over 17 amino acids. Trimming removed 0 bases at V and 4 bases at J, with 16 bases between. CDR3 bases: TGTGCCAGCAGTTTAGCGCCGGTCGGGGGGGGAAATCAGCCCCAGCATTTT. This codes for CASSLAPVGGGNQPQHF.

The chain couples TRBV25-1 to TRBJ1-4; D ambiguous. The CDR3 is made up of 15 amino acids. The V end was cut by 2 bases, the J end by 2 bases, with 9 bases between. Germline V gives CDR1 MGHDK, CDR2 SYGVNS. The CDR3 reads CASSEVGLTNEKLFF. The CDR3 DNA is TGTGCCAGCAGTGAAGTAGGGCTGACTAATGAAAAACTGTTTTTT.

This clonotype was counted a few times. The CDR3 loop reads CASSLGQVAMSNQPQHF. The CDR3, as DNA: TGTGCCAGCAGTCTAGGACAGGTCGCCATGAGCAATCAGCCCCAGCATTTT. The J gene is TRBJ1-5, the V gene TRBV28; 7 nucleotides align to TRBD1. Germline values: CDR1 MDHEN, CDR2 SYDVKM. V lost 5 bases to trimming and J lost 1 base; unmatched junction nucleotides: 11. This CDR3 comprises 17 residues.

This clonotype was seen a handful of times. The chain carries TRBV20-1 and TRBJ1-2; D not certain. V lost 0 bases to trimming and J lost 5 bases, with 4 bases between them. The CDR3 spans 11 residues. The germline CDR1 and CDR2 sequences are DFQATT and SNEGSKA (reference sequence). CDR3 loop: CSAREGYGYTF. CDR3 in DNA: TGCAGTGCTAGAGAAGGTTATGGCTACACCTTC.

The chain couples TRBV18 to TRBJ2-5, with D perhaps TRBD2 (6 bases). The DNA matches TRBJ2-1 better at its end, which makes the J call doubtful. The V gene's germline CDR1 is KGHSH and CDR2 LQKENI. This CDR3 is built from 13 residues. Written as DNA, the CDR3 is TGTGCCAGCTCACGGGCAGCGGGTTATGAGCAGTTCTTC. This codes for CASSRAAGYEQFF.

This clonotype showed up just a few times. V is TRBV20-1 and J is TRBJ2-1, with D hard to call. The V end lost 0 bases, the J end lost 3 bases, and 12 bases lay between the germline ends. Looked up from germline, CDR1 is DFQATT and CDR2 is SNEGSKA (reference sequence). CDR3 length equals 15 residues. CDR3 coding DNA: TGCAGTGCTAGAGACCGGAATTTTGTCTACAATGAGCAGTTCTTC. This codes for CSARDRNFVYNEQFF.